The rows below give T cell receptor beta chains drawn from one sample of a study of T-cell reconstitution after alpha-beta-depleted transplantation in children. TCRdb ran MiXCR on the PCR reads and lists one entry per CDR3 protein. Of about 240,000 distinct CDR3 sequences in the sample, about 25% were seen once. This material consisted of PBMCs, taken before TCRalphabeta/CD19-depleted stem cell transplant. Every receptor here comes from a girl aged 2 to 9 with Fanconi anemia, due to receive a stem cell transplant. Each CDR3 is given with its conserved first and last residue. D genes are given only for firm matches. Rows may omit the clone size; those that give it use once, few, many or a size class.

j_call v_call clone_size d_call cdr3_aa cdr3_nt
TRBJ1-1 TRBV12-3/TRBV12-4 many . CASLRSPTEAFF TGTGCCAGCCTAAGGAGTCCGACTGAAGCTTTCTTT
TRBJ2-7 TRBV29-1 many TRBD1 CSVDDRGNEQYF TGCAGCGTTGATGACAGGGGGAACGAGCAGTACTTC
TRBJ2-5 TRBV5-1 many . CASSLPAHQETQYF TGCGCCAGCAGCTTGCCAGCCCATCAAGAGACCCAGTACTTC
TRBJ2-5 TRBV10-1 . . CASRDEGETQYF TGCGCCAGCAGGGACGAGGGAGAGACCCAGTACTTC
TRBJ2-7 TRBV10-3 . TRBD1 CAISGTGEQYF TGTGCCATCAGTGGGACAGGCGAGCAGTACTTC
TRBJ2-7 TRBV7-6 few TRBD2 CASSSWREGRYEQYF TGTGCCAGCAGCTCTTGGCGGGAGGGGCGGTACGAGCAGTACTTC
TRBJ2-1 TRBV4-2 once TRBD2 CASSQEGWVIAGASYNEQFF TGTGCCAGCAGCCAAGAGGGGTGGGTGATAGCGGGAGCGTCGTACAATGAGCAGTTCTTC
TRBJ2-3 TRBV20-1 few . CSAVGGRTDTQYF TGCAGTGCCGTGGGGGGGCGAACAGATACGCAGTATTTT
TRBJ2-2 TRBV6-5 many . CASSYFRTGELFF TGTGCCAGCAGTTACTTTCGTACCGGGGAGCTGTTTTTT
TRBJ2-7 TRBV29-1 few TRBD2 CSVEDGDSGSGEQYF TGCAGCGTTGAGGATGGAGATAGCGGGAGCGGTGAGCAGTACTTC
TRBJ2-3 TRBV28 . . CASRIARAYADTDTQYF TGTGCCAGCAGGATTGCTAGGGCGTACGCGGACACAGATACGCAGTATTTT
TRBJ2-7 TRBV7-8 few . CASSQDLAVWSYEQYF TGTGCCAGCAGCCAGGACTTAGCGGTGTGGTCCTACGAGCAGTACTTC
TRBJ2-7 TRBV7-6 . TRBD2 CASSWEGRTSYEQYF TGTGCCAGCAGCTGGGAGGGACGGACCTCCTACGAGCAGTACTTC
TRBJ2-7 TRBV4-2 many TRBD2 CASSQEGGLAGGHEQYF TGTGCCAGCAGCCAAGAGGGCGGTCTAGCGGGGGGCCACGAGCAGTACTTC
TRBJ2-7 TRBV10-3 once TRBD1 CAIRPGQGVTYEQYF TGTGCCATCAGGCCGGGACAGGGGGTTACCTACGAGCAGTACTTC
TRBJ2-7 TRBV29-1 few . CSVAEFAGLATYEQYF TGCAGCGTTGCTGAGTTTGCGGGACTCGCCACCTACGAGCAGTACTTC
TRBJ2-2 TRBV3-1 many TRBD2 CASRIGGTNTGELFF TGTGCCAGCAGGATCGGGGGGACGAACACCGGGGAGCTGTTTTTT
TRBJ2-7 TRBV28 many . CASSLLRGGGGFRNF TGTGCCAGCAGCCTCCTGAGGGGGGGAGGGGGGTTCAGGAACTTC
TRBJ1-1 TRBV12-3/TRBV12-4 . . CASSLYLGRSEAFF TGTGCCAGCAGTCTATACCTCGGCAGGAGCGAAGCTTTCTTT
TRBJ2-7 TRBV29-1 many . CSVSGPGNRVYEQYF TGCAGCGTTTCGGGGCCCGGGAACAGGGTCTACGAGCAGTACTTC
TRBJ2-1 TRBV20-1 many . CSASHYNEQFF TGCAGTGCTAGTCACTACAATGAGCAGTTCTTC
TRBJ2-5 TRBV27 many . CASSLGREYFSGETQYF TGTGCCAGCAGTTTAGGGCGGGAATATTTTAGTGGAGAGACCCAGTACTTC
TRBJ2-7 TRBV25-1 . TRBD1 CASSELAGGRSEQYF TGTGCCAGCAGTGAATTGGCAGGGGGAAGGAGCGAGCAGTACTTC
TRBJ2-3 TRBV12-3/TRBV12-4 . . CASSLVMSGTSTDTQYF TGTGCCAGCAGTTTAGTGATGTCCGGGACTAGCACAGATACGCAGTATTTT
TRBJ2-7 TRBV28 . . CASSPGESYEQYF TGTGCCAGCAGCCCAGGGGAATCCTACGAGCAGTACTTC
TRBJ2-7 TRBV5-1 few . CASSLRLTVAPYEQYF TGCGCCAGCAGCTTGAGGCTTACAGTAGCTCCCTACGAGCAGTACTTC
TRBJ2-5 TRBV6-5 . . CASSYSPQGAGRETQYF TGTGCCAGCAGTTACTCACCACAGGGAGCCGGTCGGGAGACCCAGTACTTC
TRBJ2-7 TRBV12-3/TRBV12-4 many TRBD1 CASSLVGDRAYEQYF TGTGCCAGCAGTTTAGTAGGGGACAGGGCCTACGAGCAGTACTTC
TRBJ1-2 TRBV20-1 . . CSGQRGGDLDGYTF TGCAGTGGACAACGAGGTGGGGACCTGGATGGCTACACCTTC
TRBJ2-3 TRBV20-1 . TRBD2 CSAETSGVDTQYF TGCAGTGCTGAAACTAGCGGGGTAGATACGCAGTATTTT
TRBJ2-1 TRBV28 few TRBD2 CASSLAGGPNEQFF TGTGCCAGCAGTTTAGCGGGGGGGCCGAATGAGCAGTTCTTC
TRBJ2-5 TRBV11-1 . . CASSLGPSQAQYF TGTGCCAGCAGCTTGGGCCCCTCGCAAGCCCAGTACTTC
TRBJ2-1 TRBV7-8 few TRBD2 CASSLAGLAGHNEQFF TGTGCCAGCAGCTTAGCGGGACTAGCAGGCCACAATGAGCAGTTCTTC
TRBJ1-2 TRBV24-1 few TRBD1 CATYGTDYGYTF TGTGCCACCTACGGGACAGACTATGGCTACACCTTC
TRBJ2-7 TRBV29-1 . TRBD1 CSARTGHYEQYF TGCAGCGCACGGACAGGGCACTACGAGCAGTACTTC
TRBJ2-5 TRBV29-1 . TRBD1 CSVEEGQGFGETQYF TGCAGCGTTGAGGAAGGACAGGGGTTTGGAGAGACCCAGTACTTC
TRBJ1-5 TRBV6-2/TRBV6-3 . . CASSYWGGRNQPQHF TGTGCCAGCAGTTACTGGGGGGGGCGAAATCAGCCCCAGCATTTT